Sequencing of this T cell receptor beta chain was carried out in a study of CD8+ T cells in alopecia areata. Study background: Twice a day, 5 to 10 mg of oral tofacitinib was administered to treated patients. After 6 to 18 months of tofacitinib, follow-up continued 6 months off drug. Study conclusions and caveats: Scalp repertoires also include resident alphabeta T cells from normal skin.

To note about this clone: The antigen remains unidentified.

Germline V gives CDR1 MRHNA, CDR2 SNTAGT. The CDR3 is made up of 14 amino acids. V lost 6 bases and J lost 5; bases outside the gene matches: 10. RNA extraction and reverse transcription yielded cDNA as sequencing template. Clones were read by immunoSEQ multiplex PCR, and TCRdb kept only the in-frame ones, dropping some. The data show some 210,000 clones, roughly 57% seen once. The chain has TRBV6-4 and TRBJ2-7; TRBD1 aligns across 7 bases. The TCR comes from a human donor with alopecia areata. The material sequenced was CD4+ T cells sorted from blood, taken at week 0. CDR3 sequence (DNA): TGTGCCAGCAGCCCGCGGCGACAGGGTGACGAGCAGTACTTC. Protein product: CASSPRRQGDEQYF.